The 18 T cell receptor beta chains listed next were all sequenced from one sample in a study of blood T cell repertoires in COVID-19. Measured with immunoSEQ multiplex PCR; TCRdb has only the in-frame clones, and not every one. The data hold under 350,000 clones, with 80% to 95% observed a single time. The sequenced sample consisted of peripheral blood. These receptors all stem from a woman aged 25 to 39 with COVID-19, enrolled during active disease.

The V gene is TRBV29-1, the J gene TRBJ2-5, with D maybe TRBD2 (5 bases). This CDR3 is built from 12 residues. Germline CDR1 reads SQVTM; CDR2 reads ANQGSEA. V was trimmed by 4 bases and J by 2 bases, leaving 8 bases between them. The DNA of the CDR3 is TGCAGCGTTGGGGAGAGTCAAGAGACCCAGTACTTC. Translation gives CSVGESQETQYF.

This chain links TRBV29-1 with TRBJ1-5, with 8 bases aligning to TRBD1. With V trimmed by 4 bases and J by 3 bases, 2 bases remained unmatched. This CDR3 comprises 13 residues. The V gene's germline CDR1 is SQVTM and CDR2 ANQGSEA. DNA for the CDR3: TGCAGCGTTGGGACAGGGCTCAATCAGCCCCAGCATTTT. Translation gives CSVGTGLNQPQHF.

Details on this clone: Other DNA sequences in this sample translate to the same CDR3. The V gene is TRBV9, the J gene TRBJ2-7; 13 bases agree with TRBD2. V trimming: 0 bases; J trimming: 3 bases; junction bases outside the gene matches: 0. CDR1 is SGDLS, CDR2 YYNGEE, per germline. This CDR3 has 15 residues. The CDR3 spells CASSVGTSGSYEQYF. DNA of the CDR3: TGTGCCAGCAGCGTAGGGACTAGCGGGAGCTACGAGCAGTACTTC.

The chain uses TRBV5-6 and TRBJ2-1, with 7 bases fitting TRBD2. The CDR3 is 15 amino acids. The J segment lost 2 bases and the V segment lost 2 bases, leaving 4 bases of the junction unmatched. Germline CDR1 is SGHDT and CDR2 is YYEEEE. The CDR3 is CASSFQSGTYNEQFF. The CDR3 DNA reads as TGTGCCAGCAGCTTCCAGAGCGGGACCTACAATGAGCAGTTCTTC.

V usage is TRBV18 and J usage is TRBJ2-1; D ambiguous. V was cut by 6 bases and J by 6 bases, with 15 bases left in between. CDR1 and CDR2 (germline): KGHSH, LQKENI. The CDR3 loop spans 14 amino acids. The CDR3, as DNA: TGTGCCAGCTCGCCTGAGAGGCAATTCAATGAGCAGTTCTTC. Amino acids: CASSPERQFNEQFF.

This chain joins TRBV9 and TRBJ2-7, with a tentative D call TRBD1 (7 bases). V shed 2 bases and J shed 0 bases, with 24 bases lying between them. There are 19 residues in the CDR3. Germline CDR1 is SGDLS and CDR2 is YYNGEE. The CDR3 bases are TGTGCCAGCAGCGTTGATATGGGGGGTGGGACAGCCCCCTCCTACGAGCAGTACTTC. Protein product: CASSVDMGGGTAPSYEQYF.

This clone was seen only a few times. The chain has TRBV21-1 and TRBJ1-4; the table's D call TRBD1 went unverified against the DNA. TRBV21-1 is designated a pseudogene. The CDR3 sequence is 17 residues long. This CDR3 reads CASSKEHREGTNEKLFF. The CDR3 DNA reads TGTGCCAGCAGCAAAGAGCACAGGGAAGGAACTAATGAAAAACTGTTTTTT.

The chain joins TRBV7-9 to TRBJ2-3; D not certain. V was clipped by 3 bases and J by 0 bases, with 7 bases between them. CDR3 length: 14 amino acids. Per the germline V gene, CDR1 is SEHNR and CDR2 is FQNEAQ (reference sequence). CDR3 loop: CASSLSRSTDTQYF. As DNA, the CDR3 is TGTGCCAGCAGCTTGTCACGGAGCACAGATACGCAGTATTTT.

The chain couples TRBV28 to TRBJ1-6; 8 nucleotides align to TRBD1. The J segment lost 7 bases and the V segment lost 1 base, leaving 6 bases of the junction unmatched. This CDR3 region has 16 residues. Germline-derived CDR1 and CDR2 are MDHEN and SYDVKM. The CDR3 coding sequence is TGTGCCAGCAGTTTATTCTTTGGACAGGGCAATTCACCCCTCCACTTT. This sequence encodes CASSLFFGQGNSPLHF.

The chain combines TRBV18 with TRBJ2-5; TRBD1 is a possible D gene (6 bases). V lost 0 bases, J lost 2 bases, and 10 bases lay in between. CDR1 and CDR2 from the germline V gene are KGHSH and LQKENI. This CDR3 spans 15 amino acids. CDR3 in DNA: TGTGCCAGCTCACCACCGTCAGGGGCTCAAGAGACCCAGTACTTC. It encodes CASSPPSGAQETQYF.

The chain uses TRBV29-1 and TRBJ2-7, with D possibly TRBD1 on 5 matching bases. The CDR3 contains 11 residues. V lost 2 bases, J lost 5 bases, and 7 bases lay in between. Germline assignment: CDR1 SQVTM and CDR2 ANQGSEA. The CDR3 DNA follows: TGCAGCGTTGAATGCAGGGACGAGCAGTACTTC. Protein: CSVECRDEQYF.

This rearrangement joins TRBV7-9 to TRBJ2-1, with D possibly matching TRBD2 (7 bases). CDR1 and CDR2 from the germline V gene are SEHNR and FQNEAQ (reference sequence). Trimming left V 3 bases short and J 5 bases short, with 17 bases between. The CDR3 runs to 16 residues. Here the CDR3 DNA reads TGTGCCAGCAGCTTCGGGGGCGGGAGTAACAACAATGAGCAGTTCTTC. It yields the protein CASSFGGGSNNNEQFF.

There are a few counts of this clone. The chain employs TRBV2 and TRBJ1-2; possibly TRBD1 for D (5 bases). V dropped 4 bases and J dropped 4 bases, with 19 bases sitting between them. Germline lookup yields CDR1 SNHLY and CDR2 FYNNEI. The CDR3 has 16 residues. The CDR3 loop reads CASSVPLSGPAYGYTF. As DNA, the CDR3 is TGTGCCAGCAGTGTACCACTCTCAGGGCCGGCCTATGGCTACACCTTC.

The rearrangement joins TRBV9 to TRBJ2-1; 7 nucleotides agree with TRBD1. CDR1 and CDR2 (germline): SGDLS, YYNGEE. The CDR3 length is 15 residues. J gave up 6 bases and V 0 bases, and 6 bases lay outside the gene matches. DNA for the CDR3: TGTGCCAGCAGCGTAGGGGTAGGGGGCTTCAATGAGCAGTTCTTC. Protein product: CASSVGVGGFNEQFF.

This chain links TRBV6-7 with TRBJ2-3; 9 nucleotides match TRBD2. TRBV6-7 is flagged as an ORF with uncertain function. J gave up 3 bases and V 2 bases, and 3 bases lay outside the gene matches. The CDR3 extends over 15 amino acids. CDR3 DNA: TGTGCCAGCAGTTACAACGCGGGAGGGACAGATACGCAGTATTTT. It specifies CASSYNAGGTDTQYF.

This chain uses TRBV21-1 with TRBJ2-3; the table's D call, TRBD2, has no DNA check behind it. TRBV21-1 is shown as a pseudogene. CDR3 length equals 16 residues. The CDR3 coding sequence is TGTGCCAGCAGCAAAGGCGCGGGAGGGCCCATAGATACGCAGTATTTT. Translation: CASSKGAGGPIDTQYF.

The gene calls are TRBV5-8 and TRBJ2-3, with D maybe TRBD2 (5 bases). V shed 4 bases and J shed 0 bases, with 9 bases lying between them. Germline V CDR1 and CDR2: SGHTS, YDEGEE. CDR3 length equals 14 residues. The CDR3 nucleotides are TGTGCCAGCAGCCCCGGACTGAGCACAGATACGCAGTATTTT. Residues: CASSPGLSTDTQYF.

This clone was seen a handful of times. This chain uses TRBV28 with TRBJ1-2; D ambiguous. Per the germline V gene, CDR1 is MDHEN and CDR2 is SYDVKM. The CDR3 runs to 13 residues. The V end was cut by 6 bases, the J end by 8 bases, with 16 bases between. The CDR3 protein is CASRSDSARGYTF. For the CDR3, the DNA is TGTGCCAGCAGGTCAGACTCGGCGAGGGGCTACACCTTC.